Following are 15 T cell receptor beta chains from one sample sequenced in a study of PD-L1 blockade in urothelial cancer listed by TCRdb under 2017. The time point label on this specimen signifies: pretreatment peripheral blood. Library preparation was by the immunoSEQ multiplex PCR assay. The clones in this table, taken by TCRdb from immuneACCESS, are in-frame only. Not every clone is retained; where verified, under half of the shortfall comes from an unresolved V gene, and the cause of the rest is unknown. The sample table contains 100,000 to 150,000 clones; only one count was recorded for roughly 80% of them. Under 3.5% of the sample is in the top ten clones. The sequencing here drew on PBMCs, taken around atezolizumab (anti-PD-L1) treatment. These receptor sequences come from a man aged 45-65 years with urothelial cancer.

The V gene is TRBV10-2, the J gene TRBJ1-5, with D perhaps matching TRBD1 (6 bases). CDR1 and CDR2 from the germline V gene are WSHSY and SAAADI. V was trimmed by 0 bases and J by 7 bases, leaving 16 bases between them. CDR3 length: 16 residues. CDR3 region: CASSESGGGAGQPQHF. CDR3 bases: TGCGCCAGCAGTGAGTCGGGTGGGGGGGCAGGACAGCCCCAGCATTTT.

The chain uses TRBV7-6 and TRBJ2-7; TRBD2 matches 10 bases. V was clipped by 1 base and J by 7 bases; unmatched bases: 7. CDR1 and CDR2 (germline): SGHVS, FNYEAQ. The CDR3 sequence is 15 residues long. The CDR3 DNA reads as TGTGCCAGCAGCTTAGGAGCGGGGGGGGCTGGGGAGCAGTACTTC. Its protein is CASSLGAGGAGEQYF.

The chain is built from TRBV28 and TRBJ2-7; 10 bases map to TRBD2. Per the germline V gene, CDR1 is MDHEN and CDR2 is SYDVKM. With 7 bases clipped from V and 1 base from J, the junction kept 4 bases outside the gene matches. The length of the CDR3 is 14 residues. CDR3 bases: TGTGCCAGCAACTCAGCGGGAGGGTCCTACGAGCAGTACTTC. Protein product: CASNSAGGSYEQYF.

With regard to this clone: This same CDR3 is encoded by further DNA sequences in the sample. The genes are TRBV5-1 and TRBJ2-1, with D tentatively TRBD2 (6 bases). CDR3 length equals 16 residues. Trimming removed 0 bases at V and 0 bases at J, with 10 bases between. Germline assignment: CDR1 SGHRS and CDR2 YFSETQ. DNA of the CDR3: TGCGCCAGCAGCTTGGGCTTCGGGAGCTCCTACAATGAGCAGTTCTTC. Translated: CASSLGFGSSYNEQFF. Full variable domain (rest looked up from reference TRBV5-1 and TRBJ2-1): KAGVTQTPRYLIKTRGQQVTLSCSPISGHRSVSWYQQTPGQGLQFLFEYFSETQRNKGNFPGRFSGRQFSNSRSEMNVSTLELGDSALYLCASSLGFGSSYNEQFFGPGTRLTVL.

This chain joins TRBV21-1 and TRBJ1-2; the table's D call, TRBD1, has no DNA check behind it. TRBV21-1 counts as a pseudogene. CDR3 size: 16 residues. CDR3 amino acids: CASSKAEAGYRYGYTF. In DNA, the CDR3 is TGTGCCAGCAGCAAAGCAGAGGCAGGGTATAGATATGGCTACACCTTC.

The chain combines TRBV7-9 with TRBJ1-5; TRBD1 is a possible D gene (5 bases). The germline V gene encodes CDR1 SEHNR and CDR2 FQNEAQ (reference sequence). Trimming stripped 3 bases from V and 7 bases from J, with 7 bases between. The CDR3 runs to 12 residues. The CDR3 DNA reads TGTGCCAGCAGCTTCCAGGGACAGCCCCAGCATTTT. The encoded protein is CASSFQGQPQHF. Looking up the rest from reference TRBV7-9 and TRBJ1-5 gives the full variable domain: DTGVSQNPRHKITKRGQNVTFRCDPISEHNRLYWYRQTLGQGPEFLTYFQNEAQLEKSRLLSDRFSAERPKGSFSTLEIQRTEQGDSAMYLCASSFQGQPQHFGDGTRLSIL.

The CDR3, as DNA: TGTGCCAGCAGCTCCAACGGAGGGGCTAGCGGGAGTGTAGATACGCAGTATTTT. It encodes CASSSNGGASGSVDTQYF. This chain links TRBV7-3 with TRBJ2-3; 10 bases fit TRBD2. The germline CDR1 and CDR2 sequences are SGHTA and FQGTGA. With 4 bases clipped from V and 5 bases from J, the junction kept 15 bases outside the gene matches. The CDR3 contains 18 residues.

This clone was counted once. CDR3: CASSRNPKTAGGELFF. CDR3 DNA sequence: TGCGCCAGCAGCCGTAACCCGAAGACAGCAGGCGGGGAGCTGTTTTTT. This chain joins TRBV5-1 and TRBJ2-2; D may be TRBD1 (5 bases). Trimming stripped 4 bases from V and 7 bases from J, with 20 bases between. The germline gives CDR1 SGHRS, CDR2 YFSETQ. This CDR3 is built from 16 residues.

This chain links TRBV5-1 with TRBJ2-7, with 7 positions matching TRBD2. The CDR3 contains 17 residues. The V segment lost 4 bases and the J segment 5 bases; nucleotides outside the gene matches: 18. Per the germline V gene, CDR1 is SGHRS and CDR2 is YFSETQ. In DNA form, the CDR3 reads TGCGCCAGCAGCAGATCCGTAGCGGGCGGGATGAAGGACGAGCAGTACTTC. Protein sequence: CASSRSVAGGMKDEQYF.

The chain combines TRBV29-1 with TRBJ2-2; D gene unclear. In germline, CDR1 is SQVTM, CDR2 ANQGSEA. This CDR3 has 14 amino acids. Trimming stripped 6 bases from V and 2 bases from J, with 13 bases between. CDR3 in amino acids: CSVGRQYNTGELFF. CDR3 nucleotides: TGCAGCGTAGGCAGGCAATATAACACCGGGGAGCTGTTTTTT.

This rearrangement joins TRBV5-1 to TRBJ1-1, with 10 bases identical to TRBD1. The CDR3 loop spans 15 amino acids. CDR1 and CDR2 from the germline V gene are SGHRS and YFSETQ. Trimming removed 3 bases from V and 1 base from J; junction bases left unmatched: 3. The CDR3 loop is CASSWTGGQNTEAFF. The CDR3 nucleotides are TGCGCCAGCAGCTGGACAGGGGGACAGAACACTGAAGCTTTCTTT.

The chain joins TRBV19 to TRBJ1-4; TRBD1 matches 8 bases. Germline V CDR1 and CDR2: LNHDA, SQIVND (reference sequence). J was trimmed by 6 bases and V by 6 bases; bases with no gene match: 9. CDR3 length equals 15 residues. The DNA for the CDR3 is TGTGCCAGTAGCACCCCCGGGACAGGACATGAAAAACTGTTTTTT. It translates to CASSTPGTGHEKLFF.

This clone appeared a few times. The chain joins TRBV9 to TRBJ1-1, with D uncertain. Germline V gives CDR1 SGDLS, CDR2 YYNGEE. CDR3 length: 14 residues. Between the trimmed V and J ends, which lost 4 bases and 5 bases, there was a span of 15 bases. The chain's CDR3 is CASSPTTGRTEAFF. The CDR3 DNA reads TGTGCCAGCAGCCCAACTACCGGGAGGACTGAAGCTTTCTTT. Looking up the rest from reference TRBV9 and TRBJ1-1 gives the full variable domain: DSGVTQTPKHLITATGQRVTLRCSPRSGDLSVYWYQQSLDQGLQFLIQYYNGEERAKGNILERFSAQQFPDLHSELNLSSLELGDSALYFCASSPTTGRTEAFFGQGTRLTVV.

The rearrangement joins TRBV4-1 to TRBJ2-1; TRBD2 might be the D (6 bases). Per germline, CDR1 MGHRA and CDR2 YSYEKL. The CDR3 has 17 amino acids. Trimming left V 2 bases short and J 0 bases short, with 14 bases between. Here the CDR3 reads CASSQSVTAGSYNEQFF. The DNA for the CDR3 is TGCGCCAGCAGCCAAAGCGTCACAGCGGGCTCCTACAATGAGCAGTTCTTC.

There are a few counts of this clone. The gene calls are TRBV5-4 and TRBJ1-1; D is undetermined. This CDR3 comprises 15 residues. V shed 3 bases and J shed 4 bases, with 16 bases lying between them. CDR1 and CDR2 from the germline V gene are SGHNT and YYREEE (reference sequence). The CDR3 here is CASSSVAGLVTEAFF. CDR3 nucleotide sequence: TGTGCCAGCAGCTCTGTGGCAGGATTGGTCACTGAAGCTTTCTTT.